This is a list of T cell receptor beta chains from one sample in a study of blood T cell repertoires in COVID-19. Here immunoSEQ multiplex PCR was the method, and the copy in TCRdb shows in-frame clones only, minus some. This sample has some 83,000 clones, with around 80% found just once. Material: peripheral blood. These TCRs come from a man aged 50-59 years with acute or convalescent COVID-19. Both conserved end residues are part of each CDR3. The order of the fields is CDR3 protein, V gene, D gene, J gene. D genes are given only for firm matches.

cdr3_aa: CASSRTPGATNTEAFF
v_call: TRBV18
d_call: NA
j_call: TRBJ1-1

cdr3_aa: CASSFRDRGLGEQFF
v_call: TRBV5-4
d_call: TRBD1
j_call: TRBJ2-1

cdr3_aa: CAWSAVDSYPF
v_call: TRBV30
d_call: NA
j_call: TRBJ1-2

cdr3_aa: CAIRGAKDTEAFF
v_call: TRBV10-2
d_call: NA
j_call: TRBJ1-1

cdr3_aa: CASSPTYRVRNEQYF
v_call: TRBV10-2
d_call: NA
j_call: TRBJ2-7

cdr3_aa: CASSLFGNTEAFF
v_call: TRBV27
d_call: NA
j_call: TRBJ1-1

cdr3_aa: CASSPPRSNQPQHF
v_call: TRBV19
d_call: NA
j_call: TRBJ1-5

cdr3_aa: CASSQDWEGMNTEAFF
v_call: TRBV4-3
d_call: NA
j_call: TRBJ1-1

cdr3_aa: CASSIRQNTEAFF
v_call: TRBV6-5
d_call: NA
j_call: TRBJ1-1

cdr3_aa: CASSGTGTGNSPLHF
v_call: TRBV9
d_call: TRBD1
j_call: TRBJ1-6

cdr3_aa: CASSQGEPQHF
v_call: TRBV19
d_call: TRBD1
j_call: TRBJ1-5

cdr3_aa: CATADRLSTDTQYF
v_call: TRBV19
d_call: NA
j_call: TRBJ2-3

cdr3_aa: CAISGPETSGKAYEQYF
v_call: TRBV10-3
d_call: TRBD2
j_call: TRBJ2-7

cdr3_aa: CATSDSLRGNVLTF
v_call: TRBV24-1
d_call: NA
j_call: TRBJ2-6

cdr3_aa: CASSAVGTGYPNEKLFF
v_call: TRBV9
d_call: TRBD1
j_call: TRBJ1-4

cdr3_aa: CASRSGKYSYNEQFF
v_call: TRBV27
d_call: NA
j_call: TRBJ2-1

cdr3_aa: CASSARGGAYGNTIYF
v_call: TRBV6-1
d_call: NA
j_call: TRBJ1-3

cdr3_aa: CAISLASGGSNEQFF
v_call: TRBV10-3
d_call: TRBD2
j_call: TRBJ2-1

cdr3_aa: CASSSTGGYGYTF
v_call: TRBV7-9
d_call: TRBD1
j_call: TRBJ1-2

cdr3_aa: CASSALVNYGQGMNTEAFF
v_call: TRBV9
d_call: TRBD1
j_call: TRBJ1-1

cdr3_aa: CASSRGDTGELFF
v_call: TRBV6-4
d_call: NA
j_call: TRBJ2-2

cdr3_aa: CASRSGTGLSYEQYF
v_call: TRBV6-5
d_call: TRBD1
j_call: TRBJ2-7

cdr3_aa: CASRPDRGPGNTIYF
v_call: TRBV28
d_call: TRBD1
j_call: TRBJ1-3

cdr3_aa: CASRGQSNEQFF
v_call: TRBV12-3/TRBV12-4
d_call: TRBD1
j_call: TRBJ2-1

cdr3_aa: CASSGRQNQPQHF
v_call: TRBV6-1
d_call: NA
j_call: TRBJ1-5

cdr3_aa: CASSLDRTGESSTDTQYF
v_call: TRBV9
d_call: NA
j_call: TRBJ2-3

cdr3_aa: CATGSTGLAGELFF
v_call: TRBV15
d_call: TRBD1
j_call: TRBJ2-2

cdr3_aa: CASSSVIGKGHYGYTF
v_call: TRBV7-8
d_call: NA
j_call: TRBJ1-2

cdr3_aa: CASSVGTGYQETQYF
v_call: TRBV9
d_call: NA
j_call: TRBJ2-5

cdr3_aa: CASRQLRRAFEQYF
v_call: TRBV5-1
d_call: NA
j_call: TRBJ2-7

cdr3_aa: CASSARTVGSPLHF
v_call: TRBV9
d_call: NA
j_call: TRBJ1-6

cdr3_aa: CASSIQSSSYNEQFF
v_call: TRBV7-3
d_call: NA
j_call: TRBJ2-1

cdr3_aa: CASSFSTGELFF
v_call: TRBV7-2
d_call: NA
j_call: TRBJ2-2

cdr3_aa: CASSLGFRGINEKLFF
v_call: TRBV5-6
d_call: NA
j_call: TRBJ1-4

cdr3_aa: CASSLTPQGGSYNSPLHF
v_call: TRBV7-3
d_call: NA
j_call: TRBJ1-6

cdr3_aa: CASSYLRGGLEAFF
v_call: TRBV11-2
d_call: NA
j_call: TRBJ1-1

cdr3_aa: CASSYDVRQVNTEAFF
v_call: TRBV6-5
d_call: NA
j_call: TRBJ1-1

cdr3_aa: CASSASGLAPQETQYF
v_call: TRBV9
d_call: NA
j_call: TRBJ2-5

cdr3_aa: CASSHLAGGTDTQYF
v_call: TRBV3-1/TRBV3-2
d_call: TRBD2
j_call: TRBJ2-3

cdr3_aa: CASSESVGDSYYGYTF
v_call: TRBV2
d_call: NA
j_call: TRBJ1-2

cdr3_aa: CASSQDGGGKGYEQYF
v_call: TRBV4-1
d_call: NA
j_call: TRBJ2-7

cdr3_aa: CASSLAAREASVYEQFF
v_call: TRBV5-1
d_call: TRBD2
j_call: TRBJ2-1

cdr3_aa: CASSFSPGGYTF
v_call: TRBV11-2
d_call: NA
j_call: TRBJ1-2

cdr3_aa: CASSRDSKNIQYF
v_call: TRBV6-5
d_call: TRBD1
j_call: TRBJ2-4

cdr3_aa: CASSPRTGTGNTIYF
v_call: TRBV13
d_call: TRBD1
j_call: TRBJ1-3

cdr3_aa: CASSPPGGDTQYF
v_call: TRBV11-3
d_call: TRBD2
j_call: TRBJ2-3

cdr3_aa: CASGPQGNTEAFF
v_call: TRBV6-5
d_call: NA
j_call: TRBJ1-1

cdr3_aa: CASSLAGADGYTF
v_call: TRBV4-2
d_call: NA
j_call: TRBJ1-2

cdr3_aa: CASSQVGGLSYEQYF
v_call: TRBV4-3
d_call: NA
j_call: TRBJ2-7

cdr3_aa: CASSPPWGVTEAFF
v_call: TRBV27
d_call: NA
j_call: TRBJ1-1

cdr3_aa: CASRTGTGGFTEAFF
v_call: TRBV5-1
d_call: TRBD1
j_call: TRBJ1-1

cdr3_aa: CASSLGGGINEKLFF
v_call: TRBV7-6
d_call: NA
j_call: TRBJ1-4

cdr3_aa: CASSPGRNQPQHF
v_call: TRBV27
d_call: NA
j_call: TRBJ1-5